This TCR beta chain was recovered during a study of spatial heterogeneity in lung cancer. About the research overall: Consistent detection of more beta-chain than alpha-chain sequences was observed. Overall study findings and caveats: More often at tumor resection than at routine follow-up, ubiquitous expanded tumor TCRs were detected in the blood.

Time point denoted: sample taken at primary tumor resection. Whole RNA obtained from tumor, nontumor lung or frozen PBMC underwent sequencing without sorting. Donors were fewer than 90 untreated early-stage non-small cell lung cancer patients. This clonotype was seen ten or more times. Its specificity is unknown. CDR3 length: 14 amino acids. CDR1 and CDR2 from the germline V gene are SGHNT and YYREEE (reference sequence). Trimming at V came to 1 base and at J to 2 bases, leaving 1 base not matched to a gene. TCRdb independently ran MiXCR on the 5' RACE reads; one entry per CDR3 protein. The repertoire holds 22,000 or so distinct CDR3 sequences, with under 5.5% as singletons.

This clonotype was sampled from a male donor with early-stage non-small cell lung cancer. The chain carries TRBV5-4 and TRBJ2-3; 7 bases align to TRBD1. The sample here was PBMCs, taken at surgery. Here the CDR3 DNA reads TGTGCCAGCAGCTTGACAGGGGACACAGATACGCAGTATTTT. It yields the protein CASSLTGDTDTQYF.